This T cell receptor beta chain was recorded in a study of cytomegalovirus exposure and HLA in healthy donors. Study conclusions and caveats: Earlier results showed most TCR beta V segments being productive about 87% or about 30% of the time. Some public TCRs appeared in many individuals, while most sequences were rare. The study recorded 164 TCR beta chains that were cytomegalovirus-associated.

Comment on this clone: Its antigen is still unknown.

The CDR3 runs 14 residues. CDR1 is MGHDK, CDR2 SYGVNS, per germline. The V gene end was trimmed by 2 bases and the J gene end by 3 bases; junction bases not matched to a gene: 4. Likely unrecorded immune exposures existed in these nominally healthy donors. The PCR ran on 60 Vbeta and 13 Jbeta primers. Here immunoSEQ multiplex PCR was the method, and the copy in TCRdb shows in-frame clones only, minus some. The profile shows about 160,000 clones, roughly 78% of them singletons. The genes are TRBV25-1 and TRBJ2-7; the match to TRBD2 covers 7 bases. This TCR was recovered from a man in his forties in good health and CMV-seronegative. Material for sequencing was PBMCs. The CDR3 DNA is TGTGCCAGCAGTGAAGGTGGGAGGGACTACGAGCAGTACTTC. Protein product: CASSEGGRDYEQYF.